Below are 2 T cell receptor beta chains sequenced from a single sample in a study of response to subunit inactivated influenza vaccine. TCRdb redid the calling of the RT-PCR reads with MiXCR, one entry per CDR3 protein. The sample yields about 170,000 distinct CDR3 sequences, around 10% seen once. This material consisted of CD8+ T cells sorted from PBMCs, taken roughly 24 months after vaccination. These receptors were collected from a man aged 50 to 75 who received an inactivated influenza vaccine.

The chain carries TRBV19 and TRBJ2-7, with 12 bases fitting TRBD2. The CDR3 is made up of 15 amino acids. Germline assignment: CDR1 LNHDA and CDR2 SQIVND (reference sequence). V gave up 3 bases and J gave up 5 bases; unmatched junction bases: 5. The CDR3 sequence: CASSMPGLAGHEQYF. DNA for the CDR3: TGTGCCAGTAGTATGCCGGGACTAGCGGGCCACGAGCAGTACTTC.

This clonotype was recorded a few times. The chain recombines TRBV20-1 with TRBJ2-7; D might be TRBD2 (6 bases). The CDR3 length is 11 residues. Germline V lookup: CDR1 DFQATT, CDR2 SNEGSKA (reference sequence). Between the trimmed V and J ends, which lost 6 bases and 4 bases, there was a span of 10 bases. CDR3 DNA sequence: TGCAGTGCCCCGGAGGGGTACGAGCAGTACTTC. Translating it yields CSAPEGYEQYF.